These 11 T cell receptor beta chains were sequenced from one sample in a study of identical twins. TCRdb passed the 5' RACE reads through MiXCR, listing each CDR3 protein once. The repertoire has nearly 650,000 distinct CDR3 sequences, about 7% of them found once; the top ten carry 1.6%. This sample was also put to use in a study of yellow fever vaccine responses in identical twins.

Sequenced: PBMCs. These receptors all come from a woman aged 18 to 35 in good health.

This clonotype was counted at least ten times. The V gene is TRBV20-1, the J gene TRBJ2-7; 8 nucleotides match TRBD1. Trimming at V came to 3 bases and at J to 2 bases, leaving 6 bases not matched to a gene. The germline gives CDR1 DFQATT, CDR2 SNEGSKA (reference sequence). This CDR3 is built from 14 residues. Here the CDR3 reads CSASRQGAAYEQYV. CDR3 sequence (DNA): TGCAGTGCTAGTCGGCAGGGGGCCGCCTACGAGCAGTACGTC.

This clonotype was observed at least ten times. This sequence joins TRBV10-3 and TRBJ2-1; TRBD2 agrees at 10 bases. V shed 0 bases and J 6 bases; nucleotides not matched to a gene: 8. The CDR3 consists of 17 residues. Germline V gene data show CDR1 as ENHRY and CDR2 as SYGVKD. CDR3 nucleotides: TGTGCCATCAGTGAGTCGATGGCACTAGCGGGAAGCAATGAGCAGTTCTTC. It specifies CAISESMALAGSNEQFF.

This clonotype was counted at least ten times. The chain uses TRBV10-3 and TRBJ2-1; 9 bases align to TRBD2. Germline V gene sequence: CDR1 ENHRY, CDR2 SYGVKD. J lost 8 bases, V lost 3 bases, and 11 bases had no gene match. The CDR3 consists of 16 residues. CDR3 DNA: TGTGCCATCAGTGAAAATCTTCGCGGGGGGGCCCATGAGCAGTTCTTC. It is translated as CAISENLRGGAHEQFF.

This chain links TRBV10-3 with TRBJ2-1, with D maybe TRBD1 (6 bases). Germline assignment: CDR1 ENHRY and CDR2 SYGVKD. The V and J ends lost 5 bases and 4 bases respectively, with 9 bases between them. The CDR3 has 13 amino acids. CDR3 in amino acids: CAISFDRYNEQFF. In nucleotides, the CDR3 is TGTGCCATCAGTTTCGACAGGTACAATGAGCAGTTCTTC.

The CDR3 DNA sequence: TGTGCCAGCAGTTTGCAGGGGGCCAGTGAGCAGTTCTTC. Its protein is CASSLQGASEQFF. This rearrangement joins TRBV6-6 to TRBJ2-1; 8 nucleotides agree with TRBD1. Germline CDR1 reads MNHNY; CDR2 reads SVGAGI (reference sequence). There are 13 residues in the CDR3. J was trimmed by 9 bases and V by 4 bases; bases with no gene match: 5.

This clonotype was counted only a few times. The chain joins TRBV20-1 to TRBJ1-2; D uncertain. The germline gives CDR1 DFQATT, CDR2 SNEGSKA (reference sequence). V was clipped by 2 bases and J by 7 bases, with 14 bases between them. The CDR3 is made up of 13 amino acids. DNA of the CDR3: TGCAGTGCTAGAACCGCAACGATGGGTGGCTACACCTTC. It translates to CSARTATMGGYTF.

The CDR3 bases are TGTGCCAGCATTGGACAGATGAACACTGAAGCTTTCTTT. This gives the protein CASIGQMNTEAFF. The chain couples TRBV2 to TRBJ1-1; maybe TRBD1 (6 bases). Germline V CDR1 and CDR2: SNHLY, FYNNEI. V was shortened by 7 bases and J by 0 bases, with 9 bases between the two germline ends. The CDR3 contains 13 residues.

The chain is built from TRBV6-1 and TRBJ1-5; D may be TRBD1 (6 bases). Germline V gives CDR1 MNHNS, CDR2 SASEGT. The CDR3 has 15 residues. Between the trimmed V and J ends, which lost 5 bases and 3 bases, there was a span of 14 bases. The CDR3 is CASSMGSGDNQPQHF. CDR3 DNA sequence: TGTGCCAGCAGTATGGGTTCAGGGGACAATCAGCCCCAGCATTTT.

Ten or more counts support this clonotype. This chain joins TRBV12-3 or TRBV12-4 and TRBJ1-5; TRBD1 matches 7 bases. The V and J ends lost 6 bases and 9 bases, in that order; junction bases with no gene match: 11. The CDR3 extends over 14 amino acids. The CDR3 DNA follows: TGTGCCAGCAGCCGCGGACAGGTCCTGCGGCCCCAGCATTTT. This gives the protein CASSRGQVLRPQHF.

This clonotype occurred many times. The DNA for the CDR3 is TGTGCCAGCAGGGAGACAGGGACAGGAACAGATACGCAGTATTTT. It is translated as CASRETGTGTDTQYF. The J gene is TRBJ2-3, the V gene TRBV2, with 8 bases matching TRBD1. Trimming cost V 6 bases and J 3 bases; bases outside gene matches: 8. CDR1 SNHLY and CDR2 FYNNEI come from the germline V gene. The CDR3 length is 15 residues.

The chain has TRBV28 and TRBJ2-2; a weak D match, TRBD1 (6 bases). The germline V gene encodes CDR1 MDHEN and CDR2 SYDVKM. The CDR3 extends over 19 amino acids. The germline V and J ends were trimmed by 5 bases and 1 base, with 23 bases remaining between them. CDR3 residues: CASSLERTELYWNTGELFF. The CDR3 region has the DNA TGTGCCAGCAGTCTCGAAAGGACAGAGCTTTATTGGAACACCGGGGAGCTGTTTTTT.